Following are 9 T cell receptor beta chains from one sample sequenced in a study of Graves' ophthalmopathy and Graves' hyperthyroidism. Beta-chain TCR CDR3 regions were amplified from RNA transcripts. HTBI primers were used in a first-round RT-PCR, which preceded a second-round multiplex PCR. MiXCR, applied by TCRdb to the multiplex PCR reads, yields one record per CDR3 protein. Of about 740,000 distinct CDR3 sequences in the sample, around 40% are singletons; the top ten hold approximately 46%. Sequenced: peripheral blood. The receptors originated from an adult man with Graves' ophthalmopathy.

As for this clonotype: This could be a read error, since a much larger clone is one nucleotide away. The V and J genes are TRBV7-6 and TRBJ2-5; possible D gene TRBD1, 6 bases. V lost 4 bases to trimming and J lost 1 base, with 10 bases between them. From germline, CDR1 is SGHVS and CDR2 FNYEAQ. The CDR3 is made up of 14 amino acids. The CDR3 loop is CASSYGQFQETQYF. In DNA, the CDR3 is TGTGCCAGCAGCTACGGACAGTTCCAAGAGACCCAGTACTTC.

This clonotype was counted a few times. The V call is TRBV5-5, the J call TRBJ2-7, with D possibly being TRBD2 (5 bases). CDR3 size: 15 residues. The V end was cut by 4 bases, the J end by 2 bases, with 16 bases between. CDR1 and CDR2 (germline): SGHKS, YYEKEE (reference sequence). The CDR3, as DNA: TGTGCCAGCAGCCAAGACGGGAATATCGCCTACGAGCAGTACTTC. Translating it yields CASSQDGNIAYEQYF.

The chain combines TRBV15 with TRBJ1-6; 11 positions agree with TRBD1. CDR1 and CDR2 from the germline V gene are LNHNV and YYDKDF (reference sequence). J was trimmed by 8 bases and V by 1 base; bases with no gene match: 4. The CDR3 loop spans 16 amino acids. Written as DNA, the CDR3 is TGTGCCACCAGCAGAGGGACAGGGGGCTTGTATTCACCCCTCCACTTT. Translated: CATSRGTGGLYSPLHF.

This clonotype was picked up a small number of times. This chain connects TRBV7-2 to TRBJ2-7; tentative D call: TRBD2 (5 bases). Germline V gives CDR1 SGHTA, CDR2 FQGNSA. With 3 bases removed from V and 5 bases from J, the gap between germline ends came to 11 bases. The CDR3 is 13 amino acids. The CDR3 spells CASSLWTDDEQYF. In DNA form, the CDR3 reads TGTGCCAGCAGCTTGTGGACTGACGACGAGCAGTACTTC. Variable domain in full (rest from reference TRBV7-2 and TRBJ2-7): GAGVSQSPSNKVTEKGKDVELRCDPISGHTALYWYRQSLGQGLEFLIYFQGNSAPDKSGLPSDRFSAERTGGSVSTLTIQRTQQEDSAVYLCASSLWTDDEQYFGPGTRLTVT.

The chain has TRBV6-4 and TRBJ1-2; 7 positions match TRBD1. The V and J ends lost 4 bases and 7 bases, in that order; junction bases with no gene match: 18. CDR3 length: 17 amino acids. Germline loops: CDR1 MRHNA, CDR2 SNTAGT. Here the CDR3 reads CASSARDWTQGLGGYTF. The DNA for the CDR3 is TGTGCCAGCAGTGCTAGAGATTGGACACAGGGGTTGGGTGGCTACACCTTC.

Of note for this clonotype: One junction end disagrees with the germline gene, perhaps due to a read error. The CDR3 DNA is TGTGCCAGCAGCCAAGGCCCTTATCAGCCCCAGCATTTT. The encoded protein is CASSQGPYQPQHF. The chain links TRBV10-2 to TRBJ1-5, with no clear D. The CDR3 totals 13 residues. CDR1 and CDR2 from the germline V gene are WSHSY and SAAADI.

The chain has TRBV7-9 and TRBJ1-3; D is unclear. The CDR3 spans 18 residues. The V gene's germline CDR1 is SEHNR and CDR2 FQNEAQ (reference sequence). Trimming took off 5 bases at V and 1 base at J, with 21 bases between the two ends. The CDR3 spells CASSRFGQAAGSGNTIYF. CDR3 nucleotides: TGTGCCAGCAGCCGATTCGGCCAGGCGGCTGGTTCTGGAAACACCATATATTTT.

The CDR3 bases are TGTGCCAGCAGTACCTCGGGACAGGGTTATGGCTACACCTTC. Amino acids: CASSTSGQGYGYTF. The rearrangement joins TRBV15 to TRBJ1-2; TRBD1 aligns across 9 bases. Trimming cost V 10 bases and J 5 bases; bases outside gene matches: 11. Germline CDR1 and CDR2: LNHNV and YYDKDF (reference sequence). The CDR3 has 14 amino acids.

The sample holds a few counts of this clonotype. The chain couples TRBV20-1 to TRBJ2-5, with TRBD1 as a possible D gene (6 bases). CDR3 length equals 13 residues. Trimming cost V 6 bases and J 4 bases, with 15 bases left between them. CDR1 is DFQATT, CDR2 SNEGSKA, per germline (reference sequence). The CDR3 is CSALRQAPETQYF. The CDR3 nucleotides read TGCAGTGCCCTACGACAGGCCCCAGAGACCCAGTACTTC.